The entry below describes one TCR beta chain. Its target is unknown. This record belongs to a study of Ad26.COV2.S vaccination and SARS-CoV-2 variants. In the study overall: Donor joined the COV1001 Ad26.COV2.S trial arm. Study-level points and caveats: Reportedly, after vaccination the spike-specific CD8+ and CD4+ T cell responses displayed substantial breadth.

The CDR3 spans 16 residues. Germline-derived CDR1 and CDR2 are SGHVS and FNYEAQ. Trimming removed 2 bases from V and 5 bases from J; junction bases left unmatched: 2. Treatment specified: around 19 received Ad26.COV2.S at low or high dose, single or two shots; 5 received placebo; per-sample allocation not given. On day 63 after the first injection, vaccine and placebo recipients gave samples. Clones were read by immunoSEQ multiplex PCR, and TCRdb kept only the in-frame ones, dropping some. This repertoire shows around 450,000 clones, 90% found once; its top ten account for over 9%. This TCR derives from a person aged 18-60 years who received the Ad26.COV2.S COVID-19 vaccine or a placebo. This sequence joins TRBV7-6 and TRBJ2-3; 15 bases fit TRBD2. The material sequenced was peripheral blood, taken in a trial of Ad26.COV2.S vaccine versus placebo. In DNA form, the CDR3 reads TGTGCCAGCAGCTTATGGACTAGCGGGAGGGGAGATACGCAGTATTTT. This sequence encodes CASSLWTSGRGDTQYF.